Reported below is one TCR beta chain. The data were obtained in a study of blood T cell repertoires in COVID-19. Study details: Acute and convalescent COVID-19 samples came from the United States, Italy and Spain. PBMCs, B-cell-depleted T cells, or T cells were the source of the cDNA or gDNA that made up the material.

Original processing methods: Amplification with reference gene primers provided the estimates of nucleated cell counts. Clones were read by immunoSEQ multiplex PCR, and TCRdb kept only the in-frame ones, dropping some. The D gene and trimming were derived from the DNA, and the V and J assignments and clone size from that table. The sample has about 260,000 clones, approximately 82% seen once. V lost 2 bases, J lost 6 bases, and 10 bases stayed unmatched. CDR3 length equals 15 residues. In germline, CDR1 is KGHSH, CDR2 LQKENI. The clonotype comes from a woman older than 75 with acute or convalescent COVID-19. The rearrangement joins TRBV18 to TRBJ2-7; 7 positions agree with TRBD1. Sequencing used peripheral blood. This CDR3 is CASSPYGQARGEQYF. The CDR3 nucleotides read TGTGCCAGCTCACCATATGGACAGGCTCGTGGCGAGCAGTACTTC.